The 29 T cell receptor beta chains reported below all come from one sample, sequenced in a study of blood T cell repertoires in COVID-19. TCRdb's table, derived via immunoSEQ multiplex PCR, lists solely in-frame clones and lacks some. The data contain around 170,000 clones, around 87% of them seen just once; the ten biggest clones take up under 3%. The material sequenced was peripheral blood. The receptors were gathered from a woman in her 30s with active or convalescent COVID-19.

V is TRBV30 and J is TRBJ1-2; D is undetermined. The V end was cut by 0 bases, the J end by 0 bases, with 11 bases between. Germline CDR1 reads GTSNPN; CDR2 reads SVGIG (reference sequence). The CDR3 is 15 residues long. The CDR3 DNA is TGTGCCTGGAGTGTACACAGATTAACTAACTATGGCTACACCTTC. It translates to CAWSVHRLTNYGYTF.

The J gene is TRBJ2-2, the V gene TRBV18; D might be TRBD2 (5 bases). The CDR3 is 17 residues long. In germline, CDR1 is KGHSH, CDR2 LQKENI. Trimming left V 3 bases short and J 1 base short, with 15 bases between. CDR3 sequence: CASSPPFGSENTGELFF. As DNA, the CDR3 is TGTGCCAGCTCACCCCCCTTTGGTAGCGAGAACACCGGGGAGCTGTTTTTT.

In this sample, this clone turned up a few times. The chain recombines TRBV19 with TRBJ2-1; 9 nucleotides match TRBD2. The CDR3 covers 15 residues. V was pared by 1 base and J by 2 bases, with 0 bases of the junction left unmatched. From germline, CDR1 is LNHDA and CDR2 SQIVND (reference sequence). The CDR3 nucleotides are TGTGCCAGTAGTATAGGCGGGAGGGCCTACAATGAGCAGTTCTTC. As protein: CASSIGGRAYNEQFF.

V usage is TRBV11-1 and J usage is TRBJ2-1; D call uncertain. V was clipped by 6 bases and J by 4 bases, with 7 bases between them. CDR3 length equals 12 residues. Germline values: CDR1 SGHAT, CDR2 FQDESV (reference sequence). The CDR3 protein is CASSPQYNEQFF. The CDR3 DNA is TGTGCCAGCAGTCCTCAGTACAATGAGCAGTTCTTC.

The chain has TRBV6-5 and TRBJ1-1; TRBD1 aligns across 7 bases. The junction had 7 bases not matched to a gene; V was cut back by 8 bases and J by 1 base. The CDR3 loop spans 14 amino acids. Germline V gene lookup returns CDR1 MNHEY and CDR2 SVGAGI. The CDR3 nucleotides read TGTGCCAGCCTGACAGGGTCAGGGAACACTGAAGCTTTCTTT. Its protein is CASLTGSGNTEAFF.

The chain uses TRBV19 and TRBJ2-1, with a weak D call TRBD1 (5 bases). The CDR3 extends over 15 amino acids. From germline, CDR1 is LNHDA and CDR2 SQIVND (reference sequence). Trimming stripped 1 base from V and 4 bases from J, with 11 bases between. In nucleotides, the CDR3 is TGTGCCAGTAGTATAGTCGGCCAGGGTTACAATGAGCAGTTCTTC. Protein: CASSIVGQGYNEQFF.

This clone was detected only a few times. The chain combines TRBV9 with TRBJ1-2; the D is unclear. V gave up 0 bases and J gave up 8 bases, with 17 bases separating them. CDR3 length: 15 amino acids. Per germline, CDR1 SGDLS and CDR2 YYNGEE. The CDR3 region is CASSVEDTPTGGYTF. The CDR3 DNA is TGTGCCAGCAGCGTAGAAGACACCCCGACGGGAGGCTACACCTTC. Looking up the rest from reference TRBV9 and TRBJ1-2 gives the full variable domain: DSGVTQTPKHLITATGQRVTLRCSPRSGDLSVYWYQQSLDQGLQFLIQYYNGEERAKGNILERFSAQQFPDLHSELNLSSLELGDSALYFCASSVEDTPTGGYTFGSGTRLTVV.

This clone was seen once. The chain has TRBV7-9 and TRBJ2-3, with a possible D match to TRBD2 (5 bases). CDR3 length equals 16 residues. Trimming cost V 5 bases and J 0 bases, with 15 bases left between them. The germline CDR1 and CDR2 sequences are SEHNR and FQNEAQ (reference sequence). The CDR3 bases are TGTGCCAGCAGCCTGCCATGGGGAGAGAGCACAGATACGCAGTATTTT. Translated: CASSLPWGESTDTQYF.

The chain joins TRBV2 to TRBJ2-3, with D possibly TRBD1 on 6 matching bases. V was pared by 7 bases and J by 11 bases, with 19 bases between. Looked up from germline, CDR1 is SNHLY and CDR2 is FYNNEI. This CDR3 spans 13 amino acids. CDR3 DNA sequence: TGTGCCAGCAATACCGAGAGGGGGATACAGCAGTATTTT. Amino acid sequence: CASNTERGIQQYF.

The J gene is TRBJ1-1, the V gene TRBV7-2; D not resolved. Germline-derived CDR1 and CDR2 are SGHTA and FQGNSA. The CDR3 is 14 amino acids. V was trimmed by 8 bases and J by 8 bases, leaving 21 bases between them. The CDR3 spells CASRPGVLREEAFF. CDR3 in DNA: TGTGCCAGCCGCCCTGGTGTGTTGAGGGAAGAAGCTTTCTTT. The full variable domain, with the rest looked up from reference TRBV7-2 and TRBJ1-1, is GAGVSQSPSNKVTEKGKDVELRCDPISGHTALYWYRQSLGQGLEFLIYFQGNSAPDKSGLPSDRFSAERTGGSVSTLTIQRTQQEDSAVYLCASRPGVLREEAFFGQGTRLTVV.

V is TRBV7-9 and J is TRBJ2-5; D is perhaps TRBD2 (6 bases). CDR3 size: 14 residues. The germline V gene encodes CDR1 SEHNR and CDR2 FQNEAQ (reference sequence). V was clipped by 3 bases and J by 3 bases, with 11 bases between them. The CDR3 nucleotides are TGTGCCAGCAGCTTCGCAGGGAGGAAAGAGACCCAGTACTTC. Its protein product is CASSFAGRKETQYF.

The V gene is TRBV12-5, the J gene TRBJ1-1, with a tentative D call TRBD1 (6 bases). This CDR3 comprises 14 residues. Per germline, CDR1 LGHNT and CDR2 FRNRAP. Trimming stripped 5 bases from V and 0 bases from J, with 10 bases between. The CDR3, as DNA: TGTGCTAGTGGTGACCGGACAGTGAACACTGAAGCTTTCTTT. Translation: CASGDRTVNTEAFF.

This rearrangement joins TRBV5-1 to TRBJ1-2, with D possibly TRBD1 on 6 matching bases. Germline V gene data show CDR1 as SGHRS and CDR2 as YFSETQ. Trimming left V 4 bases short and J 7 bases short, with 20 bases between. The CDR3 spans 15 residues. CDR3 region: CASSTATGSYSGYTF. CDR3 DNA: TGCGCCAGCAGCACCGCGACAGGATCATATTCTGGCTACACCTTC.

The rearrangement joins TRBV29-1 to TRBJ2-5; the match to TRBD2 covers 13 bases. The CDR3 has 13 amino acids. V was clipped by 7 bases and J by 4 bases; unmatched bases: 3. CDR1 SQVTM and CDR2 ANQGSEA come from the germline V gene. The CDR3 protein is CSGRTSGGETQYF. Written as DNA, the CDR3 is TGCAGCGGGAGGACTAGCGGGGGAGAGACCCAGTACTTC.

This chain connects TRBV5-5 to TRBJ1-4; 7 nucleotides match TRBD1. CDR1 and CDR2 (germline): SGHKS, YYEKEE (reference sequence). V was clipped by 4 bases and J by 8 bases; unmatched bases: 17. The length of the CDR3 is 17 residues. The chain's CDR3 is CASSAHVPRQGGEKLFF. CDR3 nucleotides: TGTGCCAGCAGCGCCCATGTCCCCCGACAGGGAGGCGAAAAACTGTTTTTT.

The sample holds one count of this clone. V gene TRBV7-2 combines with J gene TRBJ2-5; the match to TRBD1 covers 8 bases. Germline CDR1 and CDR2: SGHTA and FQGNSA. This CDR3 is 14 amino acids long. With V trimmed by 4 bases and J by 2 bases, 3 bases remained unmatched. The CDR3 protein is CASSWQGAQETQYF. The CDR3 DNA sequence: TGTGCCAGCAGCTGGCAGGGGGCTCAAGAGACCCAGTACTTC.

This chain uses TRBV7-2 with TRBJ2-7; 7 bases fit TRBD1. In germline, CDR1 is SGHTA, CDR2 FQGNSA. Trimming removed 5 bases from V and 7 bases from J; junction bases left unmatched: 14. The CDR3 is 15 residues long. CDR3 protein: CASSPGWDSAREQYF. CDR3 coding DNA: TGTGCCAGCAGCCCGGGATGGGACAGCGCGAGGGAGCAGTACTTC. Filled out from reference TRBV7-2 and TRBJ2-7, the complete variable domain reads GAGVSQSPSNKVTEKGKDVELRCDPISGHTALYWYRQSLGQGLEFLIYFQGNSAPDKSGLPSDRFSAERTGGSVSTLTIQRTQQEDSAVYLCASSPGWDSAREQYFGPGTRLTVT.

The gene calls are TRBV5-6 and TRBJ1-6; a weak D match, TRBD1 (6 bases). Germline lookup yields CDR1 SGHDT and CDR2 YYEEEE. This CDR3 has 19 amino acids. Trimming took off 1 base at V and 0 bases at J, with 17 bases between the two ends. DNA for the CDR3: TGTGCCAGCAGCTTGAGGAGACAGGATTTGAACTCCTATAATTCACCCCTCCACTTT. Its protein product is CASSLRRQDLNSYNSPLHF. Complete variable domain (other parts from reference TRBV5-6 and TRBJ1-6): DAGVTQSPTHLIKTRGQQVTLRCSPKSGHDTVSWYQQALGQGPQFIFQYYEEEERQRGNFPDRFSGHQFPNYSSELNVNALLLGDSALYLCASSLRRQDLNSYNSPLHFGNGTRLTVT.

This chain links TRBV12-3 or TRBV12-4 with TRBJ2-5, with D hard to call. The V end lost 3 bases, the J end lost 1 base, and 6 bases lay between the germline ends. The CDR3 contains 13 residues. The CDR3 region has the DNA TGTGCCAGCAGTTTTAACAGCCAAGAGACCCAGTACTTC. Residues: CASSFNSQETQYF.

The rearrangement joins TRBV12-5 to TRBJ2-1; D is ambiguous. The CDR3 consists of 13 residues. Trimming took 2 bases from V and 8 from J, leaving 10 bases between them. Germline values: CDR1 LGHNT, CDR2 FRNRAP. The CDR3 DNA is TGTGCTAGTGGTTTGTTCGGTATCTATGAGCAGTTCTTC. This codes for CASGLFGIYEQFF.

The chain carries TRBV5-1 and TRBJ2-2, with D possibly TRBD1 on 6 matching bases. The germline gives CDR1 SGHRS, CDR2 YFSETQ. The CDR3 is 14 amino acids. The V gene lost 4 bases and the J gene lost 1 base, with 8 bases spanning the gap. CDR3 nucleotides: TGCGCCAGCAGCCTAGGGGGGAACACCGGGGAGCTGTTTTTT. Protein sequence: CASSLGGNTGELFF. Supplemented by reference TRBV5-1 and TRBJ2-2, the full variable domain reads KAGVTQTPRYLIKTRGQQVTLSCSPISGHRSVSWYQQTPGQGLQFLFEYFSETQRNKGNFPGRFSGRQFSNSRSEMNVSTLELGDSALYLCASSLGGNTGELFFGEGSRLTVL.

This chain's CDR3 is CASSRQGLIQETQYF. CDR3 coding DNA: TGTGCCAGCAGCAGACAGGGGCTGATCCAAGAGACCCAGTACTTC. The chain recombines TRBV5-4 with TRBJ2-5, with 8 nucleotides matching TRBD1. CDR1 is SGHNT and CDR2 is YYREEE in the germline V gene (reference sequence). With 4 bases clipped from V and 1 base from J, the junction kept 6 bases outside the gene matches. The CDR3 runs 15 residues.

V and J are TRBV7-8 and TRBJ1-2; D is unclear. Per germline, CDR1 SGHVS and CDR2 FQNEAQ. Trimming took off 1 base at V and 5 bases at J, with 8 bases between the two ends. This CDR3 spans 13 amino acids. The CDR3 DNA is TGTGCCAGCAGCTTAGGTGCAGGTTATGGCTACACCTTC. Protein sequence: CASSLGAGYGYTF.

V and J are TRBV19 and TRBJ2-7, with D maybe TRBD1 (6 bases). The CDR3 has 14 amino acids. V lost 3 bases to trimming and J lost 7 bases, with 16 bases between them. In germline, CDR1 is LNHDA, CDR2 SQIVND (reference sequence). The CDR3 loop reads CASSIQGRSPEQYF. In nucleotides, the CDR3 is TGTGCCAGTAGTATTCAGGGGCGGTCCCCTGAGCAGTACTTC.

V usage is TRBV19 and J usage is TRBJ2-1; TRBD2 is a possible D gene (6 bases). Deletions cut 7 bases from V and 0 bases from J, with 13 bases between. Germline CDR1 is LNHDA and CDR2 is SQIVND (reference sequence). CDR3 length: 15 amino acids. The CDR3, as DNA: TGTGCCAGTACCACGGGACTTAGCTCCTACAATGAGCAGTTCTTC. Its protein product is CASTTGLSSYNEQFF.

The V call is TRBV6-5, the J call TRBJ1-2; D not certain. The V and J ends lost 6 bases and 4 bases respectively, with 12 bases between them. Germline V gives CDR1 MNHEY, CDR2 SVGAGI. CDR3 size: 13 residues. The CDR3 sequence: CASSDGSPYGYTF. CDR3 in DNA: TGTGCCAGCAGCGACGGGTCTCCCTATGGCTACACCTTC.

The CDR3 coding sequence is TGTGCCAGTAGTATATTACAGTCCAACACTGAAGCTTTCTTT. It translates to CASSILQSNTEAFF. V and J are TRBV19 and TRBJ1-1; no firm D call. CDR1 LNHDA and CDR2 SQIVND come from the germline V gene (reference sequence). CDR3 size: 14 residues. With 2 bases removed from V and 2 bases from J, the gap between germline ends came to 9 bases.

The gene calls are TRBV19 and TRBJ2-6; 9 bases align to TRBD1. The V and J ends lost 6 bases and 0 bases, in that order; junction bases with no gene match: 9. Per germline, CDR1 LNHDA and CDR2 SQIVND (reference sequence). The CDR3 spans 18 residues. CDR3 sequence reads: CASRQAGTGSSGANVLTF. As DNA, the CDR3 is TGTGCCAGTAGACAAGCCGGGACAGGGAGCTCTGGGGCCAACGTCCTGACTTTC.

The chain combines TRBV15 with TRBJ1-5; D is unresolved. Germline loops: CDR1 LNHNV, CDR2 YYDKDF (reference sequence). The CDR3 has 16 amino acids. V was shortened by 0 bases and J by 0 bases, with 9 bases between the two germline ends. CDR3 residues: CATSRDGQTSNQPQHF. As DNA, the CDR3 is TGTGCCACCAGCAGAGATGGGCAAACTAGCAATCAGCCCCAGCATTTT.